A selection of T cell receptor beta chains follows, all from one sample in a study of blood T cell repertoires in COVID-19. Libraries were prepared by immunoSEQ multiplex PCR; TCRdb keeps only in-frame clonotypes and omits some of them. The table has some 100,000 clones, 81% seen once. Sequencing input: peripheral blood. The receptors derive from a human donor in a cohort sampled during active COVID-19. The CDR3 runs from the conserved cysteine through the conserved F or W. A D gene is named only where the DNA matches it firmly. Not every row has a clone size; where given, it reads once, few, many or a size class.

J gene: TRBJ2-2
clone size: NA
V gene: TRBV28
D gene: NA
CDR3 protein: CASSKLTGELFF
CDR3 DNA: TGTGCCAGCAGTAAATTAACCGGGGAGCTGTTTTTT

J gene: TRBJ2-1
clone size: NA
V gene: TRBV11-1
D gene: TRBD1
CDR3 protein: CASSLASQGAVNEQFF
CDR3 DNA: TGTGCCAGCAGCTTAGCGTCGCAGGGGGCAGTCAATGAGCAGTTCTTC

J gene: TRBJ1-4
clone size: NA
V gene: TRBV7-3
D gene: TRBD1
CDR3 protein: CASSLPGQGWTNEKLFF
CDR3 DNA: TGTGCCAGCAGCTTACCGGGACAGGGGTGGACTAATGAAAAACTGTTTTTT

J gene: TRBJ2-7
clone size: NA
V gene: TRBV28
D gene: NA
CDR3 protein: CASSSQGRNYEQYF
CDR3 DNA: TGTGCCAGCAGTTCCCAGGGAAGGAATTACGAGCAGTACTTC

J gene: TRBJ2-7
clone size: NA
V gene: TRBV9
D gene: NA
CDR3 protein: CASSVGVGGYEQYF
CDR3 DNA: TGTGCCAGCAGCGTAGGGGTGGGAGGCTACGAGCAGTACTTC

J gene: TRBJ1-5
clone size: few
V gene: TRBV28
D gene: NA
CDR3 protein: CASSSPDQPQHF
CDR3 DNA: TGTGCCAGCAGTTCCCCGGATCAGCCCCAGCATTTT

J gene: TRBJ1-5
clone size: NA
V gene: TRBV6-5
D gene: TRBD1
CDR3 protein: CASKGQGVISEPQHF
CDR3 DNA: TGTGCCAGCAAGGGACAGGGCGTCATCAGTGAGCCCCAGCATTTT

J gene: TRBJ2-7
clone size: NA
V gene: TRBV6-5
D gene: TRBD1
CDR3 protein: CASSYGQGRTYEQYF
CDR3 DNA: TGTGCCAGCAGTTACGGACAGGGACGGACCTACGAGCAGTACTTC

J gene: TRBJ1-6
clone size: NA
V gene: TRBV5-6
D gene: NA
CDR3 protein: CASSNDNGPNSPLHF
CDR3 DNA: TGTGCCAGCAGCAATGACAATGGGCCTAATTCACCCCTCCACTTT

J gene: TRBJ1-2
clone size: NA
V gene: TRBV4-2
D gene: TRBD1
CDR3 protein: CASSQETGFRPNYGYTF
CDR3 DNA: TGTGCCAGCAGCCAAGAGACAGGGTTTCGGCCTAACTATGGCTACACCTTC

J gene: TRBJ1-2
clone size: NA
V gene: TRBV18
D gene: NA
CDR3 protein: CASSPQPAGSYGYTF
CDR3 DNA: TGTGCCAGCTCACCACAGCCGGCAGGGTCCTATGGCTACACCTTC

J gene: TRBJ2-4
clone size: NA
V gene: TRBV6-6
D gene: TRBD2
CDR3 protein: CASSPRGRRGAKNIQYF
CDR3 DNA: TGTGCCAGCAGTCCCCGGGGGAGGCGGGGGGCCAAAAACATTCAGTACTTC

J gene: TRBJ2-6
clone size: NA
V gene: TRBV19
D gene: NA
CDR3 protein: CASLGRGGNTRGANVLTF
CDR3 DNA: TGTGCCAGCTTGGGACGGGGAGGAAATACGAGAGGGGCCAACGTCCTGACTTTC

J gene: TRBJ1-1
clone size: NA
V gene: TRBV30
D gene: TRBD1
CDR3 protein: CAWNRFGQGNTEAFF
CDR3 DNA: TGTGCCTGGAACCGATTCGGACAGGGGAACACTGAAGCTTTCTTT

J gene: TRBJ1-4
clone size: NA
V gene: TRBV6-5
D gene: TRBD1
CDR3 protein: CASSYNAGGSEKLFF
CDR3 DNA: TGTGCCAGCAGTTACAATGCAGGGGGGAGTGAAAAACTGTTTTTT

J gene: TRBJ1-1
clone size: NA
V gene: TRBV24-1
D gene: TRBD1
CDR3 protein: CATSDPTRTGNTEAFF
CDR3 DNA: TGTGCCACCAGTGACCCTACTAGGACAGGGAACACTGAAGCTTTCTTT

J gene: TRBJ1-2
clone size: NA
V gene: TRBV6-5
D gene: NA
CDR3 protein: CASSPRGPIGGYTF
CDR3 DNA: TGTGCCAGCAGTCCCAGGGGCCCTATCGGTGGCTACACCTTC

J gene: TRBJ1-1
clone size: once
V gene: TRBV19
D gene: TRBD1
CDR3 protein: CASSIGTGVYMNTEAFF
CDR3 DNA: TGTGCCAGTAGTATTGGGACAGGGGTTTACATGAACACTGAAGCTTTCTTT

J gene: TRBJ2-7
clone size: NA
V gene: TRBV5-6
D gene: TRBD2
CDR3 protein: CASSFLGTSGAYEQYF
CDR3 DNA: TGTGCCAGCAGCTTTCTCGGGACTAGCGGGGCCTACGAGCAGTACTTC

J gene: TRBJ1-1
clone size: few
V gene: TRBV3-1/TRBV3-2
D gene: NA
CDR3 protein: CASSQAYHSEAFF
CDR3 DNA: TGTGCCAGCAGCCAAGCATACCACAGTGAAGCTTTCTTT

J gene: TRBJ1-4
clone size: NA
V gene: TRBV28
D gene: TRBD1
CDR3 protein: CASSFLGQANEKLFF
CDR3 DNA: TGTGCCAGCAGTTTTTTAGGACAGGCTAATGAAAAACTGTTTTTT

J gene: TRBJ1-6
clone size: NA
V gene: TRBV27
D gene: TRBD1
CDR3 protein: CASSPRQGGNSPLHF
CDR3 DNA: TGTGCCAGCAGTCCTAGACAGGGGGGTAATTCACCCCTCCACTTT

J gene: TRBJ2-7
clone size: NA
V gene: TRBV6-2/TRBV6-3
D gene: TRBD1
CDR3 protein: CASSSDRVGTYEQYF
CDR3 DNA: TGTGCCAGCAGTTCCGACAGGGTAGGAACCTACGAGCAGTACTTC

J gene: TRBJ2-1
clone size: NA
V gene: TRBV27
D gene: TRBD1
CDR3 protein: CASSLGSGQAHNEQFF
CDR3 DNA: TGTGCCAGCAGTTTGGGCTCAGGACAGGCCCACAATGAGCAGTTCTTC

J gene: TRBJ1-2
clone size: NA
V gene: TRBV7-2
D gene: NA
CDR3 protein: CASSLQGTAGYTF
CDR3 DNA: TGTGCCAGCAGCTTACAGGGAACTGCTGGCTACACCTTC

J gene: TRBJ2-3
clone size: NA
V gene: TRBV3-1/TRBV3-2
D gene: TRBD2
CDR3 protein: CASSQEASGGAGDTQYF
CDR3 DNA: TGTGCCAGCAGCCAAGAAGCTAGCGGGGGGGCCGGAGATACGCAGTATTTT

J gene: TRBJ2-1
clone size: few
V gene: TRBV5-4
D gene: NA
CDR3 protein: CASSITVSENEQFF
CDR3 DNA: TGTGCCAGCAGCATTACCGTTAGCGAGAATGAGCAGTTCTTC

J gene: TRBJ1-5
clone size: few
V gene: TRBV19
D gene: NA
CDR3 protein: CASSMTAKSNQPQHF
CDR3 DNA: TGTGCCAGTAGTATGACAGCCAAGAGCAATCAGCCCCAGCATTTT

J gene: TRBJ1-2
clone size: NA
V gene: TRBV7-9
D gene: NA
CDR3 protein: CASSFIHPPGDYGYTF
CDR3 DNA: TGTGCCAGCAGCTTCATCCACCCTCCCGGGGACTATGGCTACACCTTC

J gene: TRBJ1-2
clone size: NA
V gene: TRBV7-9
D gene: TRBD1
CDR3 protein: CASSLTGASGYTF
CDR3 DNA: TGTGCCAGCAGCTTGACAGGGGCGAGTGGCTACACCTTC

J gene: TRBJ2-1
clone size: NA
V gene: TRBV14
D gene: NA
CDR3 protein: CASSQWTGLSSYNEQFF
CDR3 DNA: TGTGCCAGCAGCCAGTGGACTGGACTGAGCTCCTACAATGAGCAGTTCTTC

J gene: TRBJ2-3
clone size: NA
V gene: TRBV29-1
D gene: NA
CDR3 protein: CSAPGRGDTMDTQYF
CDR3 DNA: TGCAGCGCCCCTGGGAGGGGGGATACAATGGATACGCAGTATTTT

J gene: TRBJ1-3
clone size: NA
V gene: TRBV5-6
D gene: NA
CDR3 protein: CASSHSRGSGNTIYF
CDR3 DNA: TGTGCCAGCAGCCATAGCAGGGGCTCTGGAAACACCATATATTTT

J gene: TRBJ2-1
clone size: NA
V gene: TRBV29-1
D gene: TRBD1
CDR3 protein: CSVEGDRAHNEQFF
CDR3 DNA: TGCAGCGTTGAGGGGGACAGGGCCCACAATGAGCAGTTCTTC

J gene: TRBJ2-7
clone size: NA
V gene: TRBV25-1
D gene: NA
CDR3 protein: CASSESGSGVYEQYF
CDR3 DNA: TGTGCCAGCAGTGAATCTGGTAGCGGCGTCTACGAGCAGTACTTC

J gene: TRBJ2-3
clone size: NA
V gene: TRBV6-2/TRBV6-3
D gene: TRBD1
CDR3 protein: CASSSHSGTASTDTQYF
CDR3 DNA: TGTGCCAGCAGTTCCCACTCCGGGACAGCAAGCACAGATACGCAGTATTTT

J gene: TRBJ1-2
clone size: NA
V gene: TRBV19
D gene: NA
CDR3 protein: CATRDYGYTF
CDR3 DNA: TGTGCCACCCGGGACTATGGCTACACCTTC

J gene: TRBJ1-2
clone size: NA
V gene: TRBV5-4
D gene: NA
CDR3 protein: CASSLGTRLNYGYTF
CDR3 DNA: TGTGCCAGCAGCTTGGGGACAAGACTTAACTATGGCTACACCTTC

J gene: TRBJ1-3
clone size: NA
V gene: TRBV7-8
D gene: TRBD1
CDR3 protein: CASSRTGTVISGNTIYF
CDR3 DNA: TGTGCCAGCAGCCGCACCGGGACAGTGATCTCTGGAAACACCATATATTTT